Below are 28 T cell receptor beta chains sequenced from a single sample in a study of T cell responses to AZD1222 COVID-19 vaccine. Profiled with immunoSEQ multiplex PCR; TCRdb holds only in-frame clones, not every one. Of around 60,000 clones in the sample, around 82% were seen once. The sample here was peripheral blood, taken 28 days after the second AZD1222 dose. The receptor set was obtained from an adult who received the AZD1222 COVID-19 vaccine.

The J gene is TRBJ1-4, the V gene TRBV7-2; no clear D. The CDR3 has 14 amino acids. The germline V gene encodes CDR1 SGHTA and CDR2 FQGNSA. With 1 base removed from V and 7 bases from J, the gap between germline ends came to 10 bases. The CDR3 sequence is CASSLDGRGEKLFF. As DNA, the CDR3 is TGTGCCAGCAGCTTAGACGGGCGGGGTGAAAAACTGTTTTTT.

The CDR3 DNA is TGTGCCAGCAGCTTGACAGGGGAAAAGGTCAACACCGGGGAGCTGTTTTTT. Amino acid sequence: CASSLTGEKVNTGELFF. This chain connects TRBV7-9 to TRBJ2-2; 8 nucleotides line up with TRBD1. Losses at the gene ends were 3 bases for V and 2 bases for J; bases not matched to a gene: 8. This CDR3 has 17 residues. CDR1 and CDR2 (germline): SEHNR, FQNEAQ (reference sequence).

The rearrangement links TRBV25-1 to TRBJ1-3; 7 bases align to TRBD1. There are 14 residues in the CDR3. CDR1 MGHDK and CDR2 SYGVNS come from the germline V gene. V was pared by 4 bases and J by 4 bases, with 4 bases of the junction left unmatched. The CDR3 here is CASSAMGQGNTIYF. In nucleotides, the CDR3 is TGTGCCAGCAGTGCAATGGGACAGGGAAACACCATATATTTT.

J is TRBJ1-4 and V is TRBV5-4; the match to TRBD1 covers 7 bases. Looked up from germline, CDR1 is SGHNT and CDR2 is YYREEE (reference sequence). The length of the CDR3 is 15 residues. V lost 5 bases and J lost 8; bases outside the gene matches: 12. The CDR3 DNA is TGTGCCAGCAGTTCGACAGGGATGGGTCGGGAAAAACTGTTTTTT. The encoded protein is CASSSTGMGREKLFF.

This clone was picked up a small number of times. The genes are TRBV18 and TRBJ1-4, with 11 bases aligning to TRBD1. Germline V gene lookup returns CDR1 KGHSH and CDR2 LQKENI. V dropped 5 bases and J dropped 0; count of bases not matched to a gene: 5. The CDR3 sequence is 17 residues long. CDR3 residues: CASSDGQGAATNEKLFF. DNA for the CDR3: TGTGCCAGCTCAGACGGACAGGGGGCTGCAACTAATGAAAAACTGTTTTTT.

The chain has TRBV30 and TRBJ1-3; D not resolved. Trimming stripped 4 bases from V and 4 bases from J, with 17 bases between. This CDR3 contains 15 residues. The V gene's germline CDR1 is GTSNPN and CDR2 SVGIG (reference sequence). As DNA, the CDR3 is TGTGCCTGGACTATGTGGGCCCTAAGGGGAAACACCATATATTTT. Its translation is CAWTMWALRGNTIYF.

This rearrangement joins TRBV4-3 to TRBJ2-1; D gene uncertain. Germline V gives CDR1 LGHNA, CDR2 YSLEER. Trimming removed 2 bases at V and 5 bases at J, with 16 bases between. The CDR3 spans 16 residues. For the CDR3, the DNA is TGCGCCAGCAGCCAATTCGCGGTGGGCAGTCACAATGAGCAGTTCTTC. Its protein product is CASSQFAVGSHNEQFF.

The chain combines TRBV28 with TRBJ1-5; no clear D. V lost 3 bases to trimming and J lost 2 bases, with 14 bases between them. Germline V gives CDR1 MDHEN, CDR2 SYDVKM. The CDR3 covers 16 residues. The chain's CDR3 is CASSFWRVSGNQPQHF. Here the CDR3 DNA reads TGTGCCAGCAGTTTCTGGCGGGTGAGCGGCAATCAGCCCCAGCATTTT.

The chain joins TRBV14 to TRBJ2-1, with D maybe TRBD1 (5 bases). Germline lookup yields CDR1 SGHDN and CDR2 FVKESK. V shed 7 bases and J shed 6 bases, with 16 bases lying between them. The CDR3 extends over 14 amino acids. CDR3 in amino acids: CASTWQGNPNEQFF. Here the CDR3 DNA reads TGTGCCAGCACTTGGCAGGGCAACCCCAATGAGCAGTTCTTC. Full variable domain (rest looked up from reference TRBV14 and TRBJ2-1): EAGVTQFPSHSVIEKGQTVTLRCDPISGHDNLYWYRRVMGKEIKFLLHFVKESKQDESGMPNNRFLAERTGGTYSTLKVQPAELEDSGVYFCASTWQGNPNEQFFGPGTRLTVL.

The chain has TRBV6-1 and TRBJ2-1; TRBD1 matches at 9 bases. V trimming: 3 bases; J trimming: 5 bases; junction bases outside the gene matches: 8. Germline V gene data show CDR1 as MNHNS and CDR2 as SASEGT. The CDR3 is made up of 16 amino acids. The CDR3, as DNA: TGTGCCAGCAGTGACCACAGGGGGACAGGGAACAATGAGCAGTTCTTC. Residues: CASSDHRGTGNNEQFF.

The chain links TRBV7-9 to TRBJ1-5; 7 bases agree with TRBD1. V lost 4 bases and J lost 1; bases outside the gene matches: 7. There are 16 residues in the CDR3. Germline V gene lookup returns CDR1 SEHNR and CDR2 FQNEAQ (reference sequence). The CDR3 nucleotides read TGTGCCAGCAGCTCCAACCGGGGACAGAGCAATCAGCCCCAGCATTTT. Protein product: CASSSNRGQSNQPQHF.

The CDR3 DNA follows: TGTGCCAGCAGCTTCACAGGGGGAGGTCGGGGAGAGACCCAGTACTTC. Translating it yields CASSFTGGGRGETQYF. The chain carries TRBV5-6 and TRBJ2-5; 8 bases map to TRBD1. There are 16 residues in the CDR3. Trimming removed 2 bases from V and 4 bases from J; junction bases left unmatched: 10. Germline V CDR1 and CDR2: SGHDT, YYEEEE.

This chain uses TRBV7-2 with TRBJ2-2, with 8 bases fitting TRBD1. The J segment lost 4 bases and the V segment lost 5 bases, leaving 9 bases of the junction unmatched. Looked up from germline, CDR1 is SGHTA and CDR2 is FQGNSA. The CDR3 runs 16 residues. The DNA of the CDR3 is TGTGCCAGCAGCGACTACACGACAGGGGTCACCGGGGAGCTGTTTTTT. Its translation is CASSDYTTGVTGELFF. Together with reference TRBV7-2 and TRBJ2-2, the CDR3 gives the full variable domain: GAGVSQSPSNKVTEKGKDVELRCDPISGHTALYWYRQSLGQGLEFLIYFQGNSAPDKSGLPSDRFSAERTGGSVSTLTIQRTQQEDSAVYLCASSDYTTGVTGELFFGEGSRLTVL.

The V gene is TRBV7-8, the J gene TRBJ2-6; 8 positions agree with TRBD1. The V and J ends lost 5 bases and 2 bases, in that order; junction bases with no gene match: 20. Germline CDR1 and CDR2: SGHVS and FQNEAQ. The CDR3 has 21 amino acids. The CDR3 nucleotides are TGTGCCAGCAGCCTACCTAAAAACGCCCTCGGACAGGGAACTGGGGCCAACGTCCTGACTTTC. Protein product: CASSLPKNALGQGTGANVLTF. The entire variable domain, with the rest obtained from reference TRBV7-8 and TRBJ2-6, is as follows: GAGVSQSPRYKVAKRGQDVALRCDPISGHVSLFWYQQALGQGPEFLTYFQNEAQLDKSGLPSDRFFAERPEGSVSTLKIQRTQQEDSAVYLCASSLPKNALGQGTGANVLTFGAGSRLTVL.

In its sample, this clone was seen once. This sequence joins TRBV5-1 and TRBJ2-1; 8 bases match TRBD1. This CDR3 region has 16 residues. From germline, CDR1 is SGHRS and CDR2 YFSETQ. Trimming removed 0 bases from V and 0 bases from J; junction bases left unmatched: 2. The CDR3 nucleotides read TGCGCCAGCAGCTTGGGGGACAGGCCCTCCTACAATGAGCAGTTCTTC. Translated, it gives CASSLGDRPSYNEQFF. The full variable domain, rest sourced from reference TRBV5-1 and TRBJ2-1, is KAGVTQTPRYLIKTRGQQVTLSCSPISGHRSVSWYQQTPGQGLQFLFEYFSETQRNKGNFPGRFSGRQFSNSRSEMNVSTLELGDSALYLCASSLGDRPSYNEQFFGPGTRLTVL.

The rearrangement links TRBV29-1 to TRBJ1-1; tentatively, D is TRBD1 (6 bases). The V gene's germline CDR1 is SQVTM and CDR2 ANQGSEA. This CDR3 comprises 16 residues. The germline V and J ends were trimmed by 6 bases and 0 bases, with 20 bases remaining between them. The CDR3 region has the DNA TGCAGCGTCGATGGGGGGACACTTCCTATGAACACTGAAGCTTTCTTT. This translates into CSVDGGTLPMNTEAFF.

The genes are TRBV18 and TRBJ1-5; TRBD1 is a possible D gene (5 bases). V was trimmed by 3 bases and J by 2 bases, leaving 14 bases between them. In germline, CDR1 is KGHSH, CDR2 LQKENI. This CDR3 spans 16 amino acids. In DNA form, the CDR3 reads TGTGCCAGCTCACCTCAATCACGGGGCGGCAATCAGCCCCAGCATTTT. Encoded protein: CASSPQSRGGNQPQHF.

The rearrangement joins TRBV7-3 to TRBJ1-1; TRBD1 might be the D (5 bases). Trimming took off 5 bases at V and 4 bases at J, with 11 bases between the two ends. CDR1 and CDR2 (germline): SGHTA, FQGTGA. The CDR3 is 13 amino acids. This CDR3 is CASSPPDSTEAFF. The DNA for the CDR3 is TGTGCCAGCAGCCCCCCAGACAGCACTGAAGCTTTCTTT.

The chain is built from TRBV11-2 and TRBJ1-2; 12 nucleotides align to TRBD1. CDR1 is SGHAT and CDR2 is FQNNGV in the germline V gene. The CDR3 sequence is 15 residues long. Trimming at V came to 6 bases and at J to 4 bases, leaving 6 bases not matched to a gene. Written as DNA, the CDR3 is TGTGCCAGCAGAACCCGGGACAGGGGGCCCTATGGCTACACCTTC. It codes for CASRTRDRGPYGYTF.

The V gene is TRBV11-2, the J gene TRBJ1-4; D is unresolved. Per germline, CDR1 SGHAT and CDR2 FQNNGV. The ends were cut back, 0 bases at V and 10 bases at J, with 9 bases in the middle. The CDR3 runs 13 residues. The CDR3 sequence: CASSLDPGGKLFF. The CDR3 coding sequence is TGTGCCAGCAGCTTAGACCCCGGAGGAAAACTGTTTTTT.

V and J are TRBV28 and TRBJ2-7; TRBD2 matches at 9 bases. V was pared by 7 bases and J by 1 base, with 14 bases of the junction left unmatched. The CDR3 is made up of 17 amino acids. Germline loops: CDR1 MDHEN, CDR2 SYDVKM. As DNA, the CDR3 is TGTGCCAGCATCGGGTCCCGTAGCGGGAGTCCGTCCTACGAGCAGTACTTC. Translation: CASIGSRSGSPSYEQYF.

The chain couples TRBV6-6 to TRBJ1-4; D might be TRBD1 (5 bases). V lost 8 bases and J lost 6, with 13 bases in between. CDR1 is MNHNY and CDR2 is SVGAGI in the germline V gene (reference sequence). This CDR3 is built from 13 residues. The CDR3 sequence: CASGTRVDEKLFF. CDR3 in DNA: TGTGCCAGCGGGACTAGGGTGGATGAAAAACTGTTTTTT.

CDR3 coding DNA: TGTGCCAGCAGCTTGGGACTAGCGGACCGGGATGAGCAGTTCTTC. Amino acids: CASSLGLADRDEQFF. The rearrangement links TRBV9 to TRBJ2-1; TRBD2 agrees at 11 bases. Germline CDR1 and CDR2: SGDLS and YYNGEE. The CDR3 totals 15 residues. V shed 4 bases and J 8 bases; nucleotides not matched to a gene: 8.

This chain's CDR3 is CASSYSTQGPEKLFF. The CDR3 DNA follows: TGTGCCAGCAGTTACTCGACCCAAGGTCCTGAAAAACTGTTTTTT. V gene TRBV6-2 or TRBV6-3 combines with J gene TRBJ1-4; unclear D gene. Deletions cut 0 bases from V and 7 bases from J, with 12 bases between. The length of the CDR3 is 15 residues. Per germline, CDR1 MNHEY and CDR2 SVGEGT.

The chain has TRBV4-3 and TRBJ2-7; the match to TRBD1 covers 8 bases. V dropped 1 base and J dropped 4; count of bases not matched to a gene: 6. The CDR3 contains 15 residues. Germline V gene sequence: CDR1 LGHNA, CDR2 YSLEER. CDR3 in amino acids: CASSQGTGTWYEQYF. The CDR3 coding sequence is TGCGCCAGCAGCCAAGGGACAGGGACCTGGTACGAGCAGTACTTC.

J is TRBJ2-3 and V is TRBV4-3; D is undetermined. CDR1 LGHNA and CDR2 YSLEER come from the germline V gene. V lost 0 bases to trimming and J lost 10 bases, with 11 bases between them. The CDR3 is made up of 13 amino acids. As DNA, the CDR3 is TGCGCCAGCAGCCAAGATGTGAGGAGTCCGCAGTATTTT. It codes for CASSQDVRSPQYF.

V usage is TRBV18 and J usage is TRBJ2-7; TRBD1 matches at 9 bases. Trimming removed 2 bases from V and 6 bases from J; junction bases left unmatched: 14. The length of the CDR3 is 17 residues. Germline assignment: CDR1 KGHSH and CDR2 LQKENI. The CDR3 region is CASSPTSGTGWGGEQYF. The CDR3 DNA reads TGTGCCAGCTCACCAACCTCCGGGACAGGGTGGGGAGGCGAGCAGTACTTC.

This sequence joins TRBV5-6 and TRBJ2-7; possible D gene TRBD2, 6 bases. Germline V gene lookup returns CDR1 SGHDT and CDR2 YYEEEE. V was trimmed by 4 bases and J by 3 bases, leaving 14 bases between them. CDR3 size: 14 residues. The CDR3 spells CASSKLGTGYEQYF. In DNA form, the CDR3 reads TGTGCCAGCAGCAAGTTAGGGACTGGCTACGAGCAGTACTTC.